This passage covers 10 T cell receptor beta chains from one sample sequenced in a study of shared clonotypes between healthy human individuals. Sequencing was performed with immunoSEQ multiplex PCR; in TCRdb, only in-frame clones are kept and a portion is missing. The sample yields more than 2 million clones, about 95% seen once. CD8 cells regarded as naive lacked CD45RO, were positively chosen for CCR7, and omitted terminally differentiated effector memory CD45RA+ cells. Material: naive CD8+ T cells sorted from blood. These receptors came from a man aged 18 to 29 in good health.

As concerns this clone: Within the sample, other DNA sequences also encode this same CDR3. The CDR3 nucleotides read TGTGCCACCAGCCGAGGGGGGGGCTACACCTTC. Residues: CATSRGGGYTF. This chain connects TRBV15 to TRBJ1-2; TRBD1 is a possible D gene (6 bases). Per the germline V gene, CDR1 is LNHNV and CDR2 is YYDKDF (reference sequence). The CDR3 totals 11 residues. With 5 bases removed from V and 8 bases from J, the gap between germline ends came to 9 bases.

The count of this clone is one. The same CDR3 arises from other DNA sequences in this sample as well. The V gene is TRBV4-1, the J gene TRBJ2-5, with 10 bases that match TRBD2. Per the germline V gene, CDR1 is MGHRA and CDR2 is YSYEKL. This CDR3 spans 15 amino acids. J lost 5 bases, V lost 4 bases, and 7 bases had no gene match. The CDR3 bases are TGCGCCAGCAGCCCCGGGCTAGCGGGGGAGGAGACCCAGTACTTC. This sequence encodes CASSPGLAGEETQYF.

The chain couples TRBV6-6 to TRBJ2-7; 11 bases are shared with TRBD2. The germline V gene encodes CDR1 MNHNY and CDR2 SVGAGI (reference sequence). The CDR3 is 14 residues long. The trim removed 7 bases at V and 4 bases at J, leaving 6 bases unmatched. The CDR3 DNA sequence: TGTGCCAGCACCTTCGGACTAGCGGGTTACGAGCAGTACTTC. As protein: CASTFGLAGYEQYF.

The rearrangement joins TRBV4-1 to TRBJ2-7; a possible D gene is TRBD1 (6 bases). CDR3 length equals 15 residues. Between the trimmed V and J ends, which lost 1 base and 2 bases, there was a span of 12 bases. Germline V gene data show CDR1 as MGHRA and CDR2 as YSYEKL. The CDR3 coding sequence is TGCGCCAGCAGCCAAGCCGGGACACTCACCTACGAGCAGTACTTC. This sequence encodes CASSQAGTLTYEQYF.

The V call is TRBV10-3, the J call TRBJ2-7; D unresolved. Germline V gives CDR1 ENHRY, CDR2 SYGVKD. Trimming stripped 3 bases from V and 2 bases from J, with 8 bases between. This CDR3 is 13 amino acids long. Here the CDR3 reads CAISDLDAYEQYF. CDR3 nucleotides: TGTGCCATCAGTGATTTGGACGCCTACGAGCAGTACTTC.

The gene calls are TRBV7-9 and TRBJ2-7; D not certain. This CDR3 is built from 13 residues. Germline loops: CDR1 SEHNR, CDR2 FQNEAQ (reference sequence). V dropped 5 bases and J dropped 5 bases, with 13 bases sitting between them. The CDR3 loop reads CASSQVLVNEQYF. Written as DNA, the CDR3 is TGTGCCAGCAGCCAGGTTTTAGTAAACGAGCAGTACTTC.

The chain carries TRBV27 and TRBJ2-7; D might be TRBD1 (6 bases). Germline CDR1 and CDR2: MNHEY and SMNVEV (reference sequence). The V gene lost 6 bases and the J gene lost 3 bases, with 21 bases spanning the gap. The CDR3 is 16 amino acids. The CDR3 region has the DNA TGTGCCAGCAGCCCAACCTCAGGGGAGCTAAACTACGAGCAGTACTTC. It codes for CASSPTSGELNYEQYF.

The chain combines TRBV13 with TRBJ2-2; D assignment may be TRBD1 or TRBD2 (5 bases each). The CDR3 is made up of 14 amino acids. Trimming removed 3 bases at V and 6 bases at J, with 11 bases between. The germline V gene has CDR1 PRHDT and CDR2 FYEKMQ (reference sequence). The CDR3 spells CASSFGAEPGELFF. The DNA of the CDR3 is TGTGCCAGCAGCTTCGGGGCGGAACCCGGGGAGCTGTTTTTT.

The genes are TRBV7-9 and TRBJ2-7; D is unclear. The V end lost 5 bases, the J end lost 0 bases, and 11 bases lay between the germline ends. The CDR3 sequence is 14 residues long. Germline V gene sequence: CDR1 SEHNR, CDR2 FQNEAQ (reference sequence). CDR3 protein: CASSVVGSSYEQYF. CDR3 in DNA: TGTGCCAGCAGCGTAGTGGGTAGCTCCTACGAGCAGTACTTC.

This clone was detected once. The chain has TRBV6-5 and TRBJ2-2; either TRBD1 or TRBD2 may supply D (5 bases each). Trimming shortened V by 0 bases and J by 3 bases, and 11 bases separated the two germline ends. There are 16 residues in the CDR3. Germline loops: CDR1 MNHEY, CDR2 SVGAGI. CDR3 in DNA: TGTGCCAGCAGTTACTCAATGGGGGTTGACACCGGGGAGCTGTTTTTT. As protein: CASSYSMGVDTGELFF.